This note documents a single T cell receptor beta chain sequence. This sample was taken from a study of OX40 agonist ivuxolimab in advanced cancers. TCRdb's copy holds only in-frame clones and misses some; the assay was immunoSEQ multiplex PCR. The data contain tens of thousands of clones, 91% of them singletons. Deletions cut 6 bases from V and 0 bases from J, with 9 bases between. Germline V CDR1 and CDR2: SNHLY, FYNNEI. This CDR3 has 15 amino acids. Peripheral blood came from all dose cohorts at three timepoints. This receptor was taken from an adult with an advanced solid tumor such as melanoma, head and neck, liver or kidney cancer. Sequencing used CD4+ or CD8+ T cells sorted from blood, obtained in a trial of the OX40 agonist ivuxolimab. The chain carries TRBV2 and TRBJ2-6, with D possibly matching TRBD1 (6 bases). CDR3 bases: TGTGCCAGCAGGAGGGACACCTCTGGGGCCAACGTCCTGACTTTC. This codes for CASRRDTSGANVLTF.